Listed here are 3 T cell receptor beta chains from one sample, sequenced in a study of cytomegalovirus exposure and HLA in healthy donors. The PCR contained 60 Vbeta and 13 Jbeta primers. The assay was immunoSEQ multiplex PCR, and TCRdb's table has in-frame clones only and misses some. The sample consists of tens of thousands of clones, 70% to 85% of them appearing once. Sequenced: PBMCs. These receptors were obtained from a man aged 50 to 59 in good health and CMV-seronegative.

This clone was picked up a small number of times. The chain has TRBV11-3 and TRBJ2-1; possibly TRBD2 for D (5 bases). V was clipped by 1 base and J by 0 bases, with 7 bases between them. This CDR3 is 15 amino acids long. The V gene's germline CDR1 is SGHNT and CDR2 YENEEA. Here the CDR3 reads CASSLGGSSYNEQFF. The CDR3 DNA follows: TGTGCCAGCAGCTTAGGTGGGAGCTCCTACAATGAGCAGTTCTTC.

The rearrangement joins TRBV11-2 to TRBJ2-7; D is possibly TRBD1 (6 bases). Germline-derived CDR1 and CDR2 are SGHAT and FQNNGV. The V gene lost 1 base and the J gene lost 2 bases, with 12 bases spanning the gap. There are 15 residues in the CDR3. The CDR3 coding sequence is TGTGCCAGCAGCTTAGTCAGGCAGGGGACCTACGAGCAGTACTTC. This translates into CASSLVRQGTYEQYF.

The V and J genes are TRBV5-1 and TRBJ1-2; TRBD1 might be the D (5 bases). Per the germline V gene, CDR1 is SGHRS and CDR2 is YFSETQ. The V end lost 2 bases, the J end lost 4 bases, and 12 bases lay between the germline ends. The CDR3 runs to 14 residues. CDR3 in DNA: TGCGCCAGCAGCTTTGGCGGGGGGGTCTATGGCTACACCTTC. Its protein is CASSFGGGVYGYTF.